The clone carrying this T cell receptor (beta chain) has more than one count but fewer than ten. Antigen specificity is unknown. The data were taken from a study of CD8 T cells in ankylosing spondylitis. Study findings and constraints: A motif in TCR beta, a set of 8 or 9 highly homologous variants, appeared characteristic of ankylosing spondylitis blood.

Via MiXCR, TCRdb re-called the 5' RACE reads, giving one row per CDR3 protein. The sample includes hundreds of thousands of distinct CDR3 sequences, roughly 20% seen only once; the top ten take under 15%. This receptor was identified in a male donor with ankylosing spondylitis or in good health (not recorded which). Sequencing used blood, either unsorted or a sorted T cell fraction (not recorded which).

The CDR3 coding sequence is TGTGCCAGCAGCTCAAACGGGGGAGATACGCAGTATTTT. Translation gives CASSSNGGDTQYF. V is TRBV7-3 and J is TRBJ2-3, with D perhaps matching TRBD2 (6 bases). V was pared by 4 bases and J by 5 bases, with 10 bases between. The CDR3 runs to 13 residues. The germline V gene has CDR1 SGHTA and CDR2 FQGTGA.